What follows is one T cell receptor beta chain and its context. Between the trimmed V and J ends, which lost 6 bases and 0 bases, there was a span of 11 bases. The CDR3 totals 14 residues. Germline loops: CDR1 LGHNA, CDR2 YSLEER. This specimen comes from a study of control samples from healthy donors and cancer patients. Profiling relied on immunoSEQ multiplex PCR, and the TCRdb table lists in-frame clones only, not all of them. Of roughly 150,000 clones listed, around 88% are singletons. The sequencing sample was made of blood. The genes are TRBV4-3 and TRBJ1-1; D call uncertain. This sequence originates from a man aged 18 to 29 in good health. In DNA form, the CDR3 reads TGCGCCAGCAGTACAGACCTAATGAACACTGAAGCTTTCTTT. This codes for CASSTDLMNTEAFF.